This is a list of T cell receptor beta chains from one sample in a study of OX40 agonist ivuxolimab in advanced cancers. Assay: immunoSEQ multiplex PCR; the TCRdb copy retains only in-frame clones and omits some. The data contain about 69,000 clones, about four fifths of them singletons. Material: CD4+ or CD8+ T cells sorted from blood, obtained in a trial of the OX40 agonist ivuxolimab. These receptors came from an adult with an advanced solid tumor such as melanoma, head and neck, liver or kidney cancer. The CDR3 runs from the conserved cysteine through the conserved F or W. The order of the fields is V gene, J gene, CDR3 protein.

V: TRBV19; J: TRBJ2-7; CDR3: CASSIRQGALDEQYF
V: TRBV6-1; J: TRBJ2-5; CDR3: CASSEGGGRVKTQYF
V: TRBV6-5; J: TRBJ2-5; CDR3: CASSYMWGGETQYF
V: TRBV11-2; J: TRBJ2-7; CDR3: CASSTGPGPYEQYF
V: TRBV18; J: TRBJ2-5; CDR3: CASSLPGARETQYF
V: TRBV11-3; J: TRBJ2-1; CDR3: CASSAHNNEQFF
V: TRBV5-1; J: TRBJ2-1; CDR3: CASSWGRGVEQFF
V: TRBV7-3; J: TRBJ1-2; CDR3: CASSLPGTGGPICYGYTF
V: TRBV7-2; J: TRBJ2-5; CDR3: CASSHSRLAGGSEETQYF
V: TRBV19; J: TRBJ2-3; CDR3: CASTSRSGTDTQYF
V: TRBV2; J: TRBJ1-5; CDR3: CASSKTVTINQPQHF
V: TRBV12-1; J: TRBJ2-3; CDR3: CASVGLAGGPYAQYF
V: TRBV30; J: TRBJ2-7; CDR3: CAWSPLYSGTVYEQYF
V: TRBV29-1; J: TRBJ2-7; CDR3: CSVDTGGGYEQYF
V: TRBV7-3; J: TRBJ2-1; CDR3: CASSLHQGNNEQFF
V: TRBV5-1; J: TRBJ1-3; CDR3: CASSLDSSGNTIYF